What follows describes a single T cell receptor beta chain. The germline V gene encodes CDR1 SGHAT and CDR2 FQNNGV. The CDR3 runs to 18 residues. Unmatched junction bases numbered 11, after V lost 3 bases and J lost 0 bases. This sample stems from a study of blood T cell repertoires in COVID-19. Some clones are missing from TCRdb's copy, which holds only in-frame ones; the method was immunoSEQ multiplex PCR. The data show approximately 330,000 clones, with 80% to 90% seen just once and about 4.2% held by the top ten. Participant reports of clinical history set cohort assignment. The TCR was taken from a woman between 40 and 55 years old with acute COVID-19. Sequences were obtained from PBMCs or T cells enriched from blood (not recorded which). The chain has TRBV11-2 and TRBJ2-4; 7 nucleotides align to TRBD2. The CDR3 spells CASSFWLAEILAKNIQYF. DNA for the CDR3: TGTGCCAGCAGCTTCTGGCTAGCGGAAATACTAGCCAAAAACATTCAGTACTTC.